This T cell receptor (beta chain) was retrieved from a study of T cells in localized non-small cell lung cancer. Germline loops: CDR1 MDHEN, CDR2 SYDVKM. The CDR3 runs 16 residues. Trimming at V came to 2 bases and at J to 14 bases, leaving 13 bases not matched to a gene. The assay was immunoSEQ multiplex PCR, and TCRdb's table has in-frame clones only and misses some. The table shows roughly 18,000 clones, with about four fifths occurring only once. Notes on the study in general: Blood T cell density predicted longer survival; adjacent-lung clonality, shorter. Among the tissues sampled, uninvolved adjacent lung had the highest T cell clonality, above tumor. Heterogeneity cannot be ruled out, as sequencing used one tumor region only.

A remark on this clone: Its cognate antigen is unknown.

V usage is TRBV28 and J usage is TRBJ1-4, with 11 bases aligning to TRBD1. The starting material was peripheral blood, obtained before any cancer treatment. This clonotype was obtained from a female donor aged 60 or older with stage I lung adenocarcinoma. CDR3 loop: CASSLDPGQGVHPLFF. The CDR3 DNA follows: TGTGCCAGCAGTTTAGACCCGGGACAGGGGGTTCACCCCCTGTTTTTT.